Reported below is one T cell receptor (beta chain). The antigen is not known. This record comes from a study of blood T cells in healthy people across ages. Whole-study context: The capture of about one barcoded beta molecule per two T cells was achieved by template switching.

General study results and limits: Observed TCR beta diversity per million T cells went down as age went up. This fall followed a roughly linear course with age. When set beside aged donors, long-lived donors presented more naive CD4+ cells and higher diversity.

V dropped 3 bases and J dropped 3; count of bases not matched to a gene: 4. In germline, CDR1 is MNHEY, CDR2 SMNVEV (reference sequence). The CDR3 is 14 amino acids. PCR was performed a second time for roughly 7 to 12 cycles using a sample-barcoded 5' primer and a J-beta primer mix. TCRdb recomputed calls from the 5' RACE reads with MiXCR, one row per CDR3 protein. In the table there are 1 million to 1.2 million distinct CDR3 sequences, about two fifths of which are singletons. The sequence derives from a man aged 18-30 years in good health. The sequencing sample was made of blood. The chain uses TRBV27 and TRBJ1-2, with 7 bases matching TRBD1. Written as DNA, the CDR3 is TGTGCCAGCAGTTTCGCGACAGGGCACTATGGCTACACCTTC. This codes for CASSFATGHYGYTF.